Each of the 27 T cell receptor beta chains below was sequenced from the same sample in a study of blood T cell repertoires in COVID-19. Sequenced by immunoSEQ multiplex PCR; TCRdb stores in-frame clones only, minus some. The sample lists 250,000 to 350,000 clones, about 88% occurring once. Sample: peripheral blood. Receptors originate from an older woman with acute or convalescent COVID-19.

V is TRBV28 and J is TRBJ2-1; D not certain. The germline gives CDR1 MDHEN, CDR2 SYDVKM. V shed 2 bases and J shed 0 bases, with 11 bases lying between them. The CDR3 is made up of 16 amino acids. The CDR3 bases are TGTGCCAGCAGTTTACTTCGCTCACTCTCCTACAATGAGCAGTTCTTC. It codes for CASSLLRSLSYNEQFF.

The V and J genes are TRBV30 and TRBJ2-2, with 14 bases aligning to TRBD2. The CDR3 runs to 17 residues. Germline V gene data show CDR1 as GTSNPN and CDR2 as SVGIG (reference sequence). The V gene end was trimmed by 4 bases and the J gene end by 5 bases; junction bases not matched to a gene: 9. The CDR3 is CAWNGGLAGVRTGELFF. The CDR3, as DNA: TGTGCCTGGAACGGGGGACTAGCGGGAGTAAGGACCGGGGAGCTGTTTTTT.

Only a few counts were recorded for this clone. The chain combines TRBV27 with TRBJ1-1; D unresolved. Germline lookup yields CDR1 MNHEY and CDR2 SMNVEV (reference sequence). The CDR3 totals 13 residues. Trimming took off 6 bases at V and 3 bases at J, with 11 bases between the two ends. For the CDR3, the DNA is TGTGCCAGCAGGAACCTGCCGGACACTGAAGCTTTCTTT. Protein sequence: CASRNLPDTEAFF.

The rearrangement uses TRBV28 and TRBJ2-5; 10 bases align to TRBD2. J was trimmed by 4 bases and V by 8 bases; bases with no gene match: 7. This CDR3 has 14 amino acids. The V gene's germline CDR1 is MDHEN and CDR2 SYDVKM. The CDR3 DNA is TGTGCCAGCGGAAGCGGGGGGGCCCGAGAGACCCAGTACTTC. This translates into CASGSGGARETQYF.

This clone was observed a few times. The chain is built from TRBV11-2 and TRBJ2-1; D remains ambiguous. CDR1 SGHAT and CDR2 FQNNGV come from the germline V gene. V gave up 0 bases and J gave up 0 bases, with 3 bases separating them. CDR3 length: 14 residues. The CDR3 sequence: CASSLESSYNEQFF. CDR3 DNA: TGTGCCAGCAGCTTAGAGAGCTCCTACAATGAGCAGTTCTTC.

This chain's CDR3 is CASSFSGAYEQYF. The CDR3 bases are TGTGCCAGCAGCTTTTCAGGGGCCTACGAGCAGTACTTC. The chain links TRBV5-4 to TRBJ2-7; D is possibly TRBD1 (6 bases). V was shortened by 2 bases and J by 2 bases, with 8 bases between the two germline ends. CDR3 length: 13 residues. Per germline, CDR1 SGHNT and CDR2 YYREEE (reference sequence).

V gene TRBV6-5 combines with J gene TRBJ2-2; TRBD2 aligns across 9 bases. The germline V gene encodes CDR1 MNHEY and CDR2 SVGAGI. This CDR3 has 14 amino acids. The V segment lost 6 bases and the J segment 4 bases; nucleotides outside the gene matches: 3. The CDR3 loop reads CASRDSGGTGELFF. CDR3 coding DNA: TGTGCCAGCAGAGATAGCGGGGGCACCGGGGAGCTGTTTTTT.

The chain carries TRBV12-3 or TRBV12-4 and TRBJ1-2, with D unclear. V lost 3 bases, J lost 8 bases, and 13 bases lay in between. The CDR3 consists of 13 residues. The DNA of the CDR3 is TGTGCCAGCAGTTTGGGCCCTTCTGGGGGCTACACCTTC. Translation gives CASSLGPSGGYTF.

V is TRBV5-4 and J is TRBJ1-2, with 10 nucleotides matching TRBD1. CDR3 size: 14 residues. V was pared by 0 bases and J by 6 bases, with 2 bases of the junction left unmatched. Looked up from germline, CDR1 is SGHNT and CDR2 is YYREEE (reference sequence). The CDR3 loop is CASSLGQGANGYTF. The CDR3 DNA sequence: TGTGCCAGCAGCTTGGGACAGGGGGCGAATGGCTACACCTTC.

The chain uses TRBV5-1 and TRBJ2-1; TRBD2 matches at 7 bases. V lost 4 bases to trimming and J lost 9 bases; unmatched junction nucleotides: 13. This CDR3 has 15 amino acids. Germline V gene data show CDR1 as SGHRS and CDR2 as YFSETQ. The CDR3 loop is CASSNVLPGEGEQFF. The CDR3, as DNA: TGCGCCAGCAGCAACGTGTTGCCCGGGGAGGGTGAGCAGTTCTTC.

This clone was recorded once. V is TRBV7-6 and J is TRBJ1-4, with 7 bases aligning to TRBD1. The germline V gene has CDR1 SGHVS and CDR2 FNYEAQ. This CDR3 comprises 16 residues. J lost 8 bases, V lost 4 bases, and 13 bases had no gene match. The CDR3 DNA sequence: TGTGCCAGCAGCTCCGGGGACAGACAAAGAGGGGAAAAACTGTTTTTT. This translates into CASSSGDRQRGEKLFF. Full variable domain (remainder filled in from reference TRBV7-6 and TRBJ1-4): GAGVSQSPRYKVTKRGQDVALRCDPISGHVSLYWYRQALGQGPEFLTYFNYEAQQDKSGLPNDRFSAERPEGSISTLTIQRTEQRDSAMYRCASSSGDRQRGEKLFFGSGTQLSVL.

This chain connects TRBV6-5 to TRBJ1-5, with 7 positions matching TRBD1. The CDR3 contains 15 residues. V lost 3 bases to trimming and J lost 3 bases; unmatched junction nucleotides: 5. In germline, CDR1 is MNHEY, CDR2 SVGAGI. CDR3 nucleotide sequence: TGTGCCAGCAGTTATTTAACAGGGGACAATCAGCCCCAGCATTTT. Its protein is CASSYLTGDNQPQHF.

The V call is TRBV5-1, the J call TRBJ2-1, with TRBD2 identical over 9 bases. The V gene's germline CDR1 is SGHRS and CDR2 YFSETQ. This CDR3 region has 16 residues. V dropped 4 bases and J dropped 9; count of bases not matched to a gene: 14. CDR3 sequence reads: CASSTAGTSKKTEQFF. CDR3 nucleotide sequence: TGCGCCAGCAGCACAGCCGGGACTAGCAAGAAAACTGAGCAGTTCTTC.

The chain links TRBV4-2 to TRBJ2-1, with TRBD2 matching over 9 bases. V was pared by 0 bases and J by 8 bases, with 5 bases of the junction left unmatched. This CDR3 is 15 amino acids long. Germline loops: CDR1 LGHNA, CDR2 YNFKEQ. The CDR3 region is CASSQDGQRGDEQFF. CDR3 DNA: TGTGCCAGCAGCCAAGATGGCCAGCGGGGGGATGAGCAGTTCTTC.

This clone is labeled as large. The chain links TRBV27 to TRBJ2-2; D is possibly TRBD2 (5 bases). The V end was cut by 2 bases, the J end by 1 base, with 8 bases between. The CDR3 extends over 15 amino acids. The germline CDR1 and CDR2 sequences are MNHEY and SMNVEV (reference sequence). CDR3 sequence reads: CASSLDYRNTGELFF. DNA for the CDR3: TGTGCCAGCAGTTTAGACTACCGGAACACCGGGGAGCTGTTTTTT.

This chain joins TRBV29-1 and TRBJ1-1; D perhaps matches TRBD1 (6 bases). Looked up from germline, CDR1 is SQVTM and CDR2 is ANQGSEA. This CDR3 has 11 residues. The V and J ends lost 7 bases and 1 base respectively, with 7 bases between them. DNA of the CDR3: TGCAGCGGACAGGAGAACACTGAAGCTTTCTTT. Translation gives CSGQENTEAFF.

This clone was picked up a small number of times. The CDR3 DNA reads TGTGCCAGCAGCCCCAGGGTGTCCACTGAAGCTTTCTTT. It translates to CASSPRVSTEAFF. V usage is TRBV5-8 and J usage is TRBJ1-1; TRBD1 is a possible D gene (5 bases). CDR1 is SGHTS and CDR2 is YDEGEE in the germline V gene. Between the trimmed V and J ends, which lost 4 bases and 4 bases, there was a span of 11 bases. The CDR3 consists of 13 residues.

The gene calls are TRBV5-8 and TRBJ2-3; D is possibly TRBD2 (5 bases). Germline assignment: CDR1 SGHTS and CDR2 YDEGEE. CDR3 length: 18 residues. V lost 4 bases, J lost 4 bases, and 25 bases lay in between. Here the CDR3 DNA reads TGTGCCAGCAGCCGGGCACACGAAGCGGAGCCATTCGCAGATACGCAGTATTTT. Encoded protein: CASSRAHEAEPFADTQYF.

The rearrangement joins TRBV7-2 to TRBJ1-4; D unclear. V was cut by 6 bases and J by 10 bases, with 21 bases left in between. The CDR3 runs 15 residues. Per the germline V gene, CDR1 is SGHTA and CDR2 is FQGNSA. The CDR3 here is CASSFADGREGKLFF. CDR3 DNA sequence: TGTGCCAGCAGTTTCGCGGACGGACGGGAGGGAAAACTGTTTTTT.

This chain joins TRBV7-2 and TRBJ2-5, with 10 bases that match TRBD2. The CDR3 extends over 15 amino acids. Trimming took 4 bases from V and 5 from J; bases not matched to a gene: 7. Germline V gives CDR1 SGHTA, CDR2 FQGNSA. In nucleotides, the CDR3 is TGTGCCAGCAGCTCACCTAGCGGGAGTTTTGAGACCCAGTACTTC. This translates into CASSSPSGSFETQYF.

V usage is TRBV18 and J usage is TRBJ2-5, with D unresolved. Trimming removed 3 bases from V and 4 bases from J, with 9 bases in between. This CDR3 has 13 residues. Germline V gene lookup returns CDR1 KGHSH and CDR2 LQKENI. This chain's CDR3 is CASSPPHRETQYF. CDR3 nucleotides: TGTGCCAGCTCACCCCCTCATAGAGAGACCCAGTACTTC.

The J gene is TRBJ1-2, the V gene TRBV28, with 8 bases identical to TRBD1. The CDR3 has 14 residues. Unmatched junction bases numbered 7, after V lost 7 bases and J lost 3 bases. Germline loops: CDR1 MDHEN, CDR2 SYDVKM. The CDR3 reads CASNLQGVYYGYTF. In nucleotides, the CDR3 is TGTGCCAGCAATCTACAGGGGGTCTACTATGGCTACACCTTC.

This chain joins TRBV4-3 and TRBJ2-7, with 9 bases fitting TRBD1. With V trimmed by 1 base and J by 9 bases, 4 bases remained unmatched. The CDR3 length is 13 residues. Germline CDR1 reads LGHNA; CDR2 reads YSLEER. CDR3 nucleotides: TGCGCCAGCAGCCAAGGGGACAGGGCTGCGCAGTACTTC. The encoded protein is CASSQGDRAAQYF.

The chain couples TRBV1 to TRBJ2-3; the table's D gene call, TRBD2, was not cross checked with the DNA. TRBV1 is shown as a pseudogene. CDR3 size: 13 residues. The CDR3 region is CTSSPWTGNTQYF. Here the CDR3 DNA reads TGCACCAGCAGCCCTTGGACTGGCAATACGCAGTATTTT.

This chain uses TRBV7-2 with TRBJ1-2; D may be TRBD1 (6 bases). In germline, CDR1 is SGHTA, CDR2 FQGNSA. V was clipped by 4 bases and J by 8 bases, with 14 bases between them. The CDR3 has 13 amino acids. The CDR3 DNA sequence: TGTGCCAGCAGCTCTTGGACAGCGGGGGGCTACACCTTC. Protein sequence: CASSSWTAGGYTF.

V usage is TRBV3-1 (or the pseudogene TRBV3-2) and J usage is TRBJ2-1; D is possibly TRBD2 (6 bases). Trimming pared 7 bases from V and 6 bases from J, leaving 10 bases between. Germline V CDR1 and CDR2: LGHDT, YNNKEL (reference sequence). This CDR3 region has 12 residues. The CDR3 loop is CASTGVRNEQFF. As DNA, the CDR3 is TGTGCCAGCACGGGGGTGCGCAATGAGCAGTTCTTC.

This sequence joins TRBV19 and TRBJ1-5, with TRBD1 matching over 10 bases. Germline V gives CDR1 LNHDA, CDR2 SQIVND (reference sequence). V shed 5 bases and J 0 bases; nucleotides not matched to a gene: 7. This CDR3 has 17 amino acids. CDR3 nucleotides: TGTGCCAGTAGTTGGGACAGGGGCGTAAGTAGCAATCAGCCCCAGCATTTT. It codes for CASSWDRGVSSNQPQHF.